This record covers a single T cell receptor (beta chain). Its antigen specificity is not known. One base away there is no much larger clone; base qualities are not given. In the prospective study, participants were about 18 to 100 years old, resided in approximately 25 geographic areas of the United States, and were enrolled through a virtual design. Cohort assignment in the prospective study relied on participant-reported clinical history from a screening survey and a study questionnaire. Mobile phlebotomists in the prospective study collected whole blood, serum and a nasopharyngeal or oropharyngeal swab from every participant. Over a roughly 2-month period, participants in the prospective study had the option of providing additional blood draws and questionnaires. Prospective study blood samples were shipped either frozen or at room temperature before DNA extraction. From the cysteine up to the phenylalanine, the CDR3 has a length of 12 residues. Only the CDR3 portion is preserved as DNA: 36 bases, with reading frame beginning at the first base. The junction shows trimming of 5 bases on V and 11 bases on J, plus 14 bases between the germline ends. For CDR1 and CDR2, the germline V gene lists SGHNT and YENEEA.

The sample belongs to a study of blood T cell repertoires in COVID-19 (dated by TCRdb to 2019 to 2021). At the level of the whole study: Samples from collaborators originated in the United States, Italy and Spain and spanned both the acute and convalescent phases of COVID-19. Nearly every sample came with metadata listing a de-identified subject ID, COVID-19 status, age in years and sex. The dataset comprised deeply sampled blood TCRbeta repertoires from subjects exposed to, actively infected with, or recovered from COVID-19. The samples were drawn from two sources: the first 160 participants of the ongoing ImmuneRACE study, and over 1,000 subjects contributed by 6 global collaborators. HLA class I and class II types, where available, came from metadata supplied by the sample provider rather than from assay-based typing. The prospective study material was composed of cDNA or gDNA derived from T cells, B-cell-depleted T cells, or PBMCs. The repertoires were made available in a free public database intended to serve as a resource for research on the immune response to SARS-CoV-2.

TCRbeta CDR3 regions were amplified from genomic DNA by means of the immunoSEQ Assay, a bias-controlled multiplex PCR. As for the authors' bioinformatics: The number of nucleated cells in each sample was estimated from the amplification of reference gene primers within the assay. To quantify the absolute abundance of each unique TCRbeta CDR3 rearrangement, sequence reads were collapsed and filtered. For each sample, productive Simpson clonality was calculated as the square root of Simpson's diversity index across productive rearrangements. TCRdb's version of the immuneACCESS table is confined to in-frame rearrangements and falls short of the full clone set. An unresolved V gene accounts for under half of the shortfall where checked; the remainder is of unknown origin. For V, J and clone size, that table is used; D and trimming come from the DNA. A total of 200,000 to 250,000 clones appear in this sample, around 91% of them only once. The ten largest clonotypes hold 3% to 3.5% of the sample.

Study-wide findings and limitations: The amount of clinical and demographic metadata varied by source and participant and was provided uncurated.

The clonotype was recovered from a woman aged 18-29 years in a cohort exposed to, infected with or recovered from COVID-19 (not recorded which). Specimen: PBMCs or T cells enriched from blood (not recorded which). The V and J segments used are TRBV11-3 and TRBJ2-3; the D region possibly corresponds to TRBD1 (6 bases align). The DNA sequence is as follows: TGTGCCAGCAGCGTTGACATGGACAGGCAGTATTTT. It codes for CASSVDMDRQYF.